The present TCR beta chain was sequenced within a study of beta chain features in type 1 diabetes. The wider study: Age, gender, cell numbers and subset yield matched between patients and controls. Approximately 100 million sorted cells were examined across all samples. General study results and limits: Any PCR bias toward short templates would affect both groups alike. There was a moderate but significant shortening of TCRB CDR3s in all four CD4+ subsets of Type 1 diabetes patients.

This clone has more than one count but fewer than ten. Its target is unknown. Cell sorting via CD45RO/CCR7/CD25/CD127/CD95/CD27 was performed to obtain CD4+ naive, central memory, regulatory and stem cell-like memory cells. Isolated RNA was reverse transcribed in full, so expressed TCRB transcripts were sequenced. TCRdb's copy holds only in-frame clones and misses some; the assay was immunoSEQ multiplex PCR. The sample contains under 130,000 clones, about 26% of which appear only once. V was shortened by 6 bases and J by 2 bases, with 12 bases between the two germline ends. The germline V gene has CDR1 SNHLY and CDR2 FYNNEI. The CDR3 is 14 amino acids.

The sample taken for sequencing was central memory CD4+ T cells from blood. The chain links TRBV2 to TRBJ2-3; a weak D match, TRBD2 (6 bases). The sequence was obtained from a woman aged 18-35 years with type 1 diabetes. The CDR3 region is CASRAGLSTDTQYF. The CDR3 DNA follows: TGTGCCAGCAGAGCGGGCCTTTCCACAGATACGCAGTATTTT.